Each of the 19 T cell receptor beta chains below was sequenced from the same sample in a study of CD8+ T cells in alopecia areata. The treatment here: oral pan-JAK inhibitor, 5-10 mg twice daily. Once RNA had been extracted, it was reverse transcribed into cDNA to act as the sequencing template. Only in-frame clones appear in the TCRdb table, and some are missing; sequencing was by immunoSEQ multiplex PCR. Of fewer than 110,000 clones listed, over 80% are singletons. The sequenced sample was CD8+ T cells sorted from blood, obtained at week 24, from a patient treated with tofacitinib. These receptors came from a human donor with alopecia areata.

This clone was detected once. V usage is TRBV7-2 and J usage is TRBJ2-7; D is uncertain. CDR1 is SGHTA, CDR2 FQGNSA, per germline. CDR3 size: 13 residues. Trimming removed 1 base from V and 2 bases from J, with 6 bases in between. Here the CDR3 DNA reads TGTGCCAGCAGCTTAGTACAAGCCTACGAGCAGTACTTC. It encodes CASSLVQAYEQYF.

CDR3 residues: CASSPGVGLPNEQYF. The CDR3 DNA reads TGTGCCAGCAGCCCAGGGGTTGGGCTCCCTAACGAGCAGTACTTC. The chain couples TRBV13 to TRBJ2-5, with D maybe TRBD1 (6 bases). Matching the DNA end better, TRBJ2-7 makes the J call doubtful. Germline assignment: CDR1 PRHDT and CDR2 FYEKMQ (reference sequence). The CDR3 sequence is 15 residues long.

This CDR3 is CASSEAPGRIGNEQFF. For the CDR3, the DNA is TGTGCCAGCAGTGAAGCCCCTGGCAGGATTGGAAATGAGCAGTTCTTC. The V and J genes are TRBV2 and TRBJ2-1; D unresolved. Germline CDR1 is SNHLY and CDR2 is FYNNEI. The CDR3 covers 16 residues. Trimming shortened V by 0 bases and J by 7 bases, and 16 bases separated the two germline ends.

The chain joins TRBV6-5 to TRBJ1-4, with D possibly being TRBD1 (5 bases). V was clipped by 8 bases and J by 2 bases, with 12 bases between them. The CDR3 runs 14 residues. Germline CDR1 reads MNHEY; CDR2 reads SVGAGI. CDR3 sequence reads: CASGPGGTNEKLFF. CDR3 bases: TGTGCCAGCGGACCGGGGGGGACTAATGAAAAACTGTTTTTT.

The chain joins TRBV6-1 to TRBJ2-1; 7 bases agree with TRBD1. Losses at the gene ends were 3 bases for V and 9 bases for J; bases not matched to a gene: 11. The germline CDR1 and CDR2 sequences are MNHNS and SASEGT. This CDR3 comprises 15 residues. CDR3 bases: TGTGCCAGCAGTGACTCCCGGACAGGCATCAGTGAGCAGTTCTTC. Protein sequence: CASSDSRTGISEQFF.

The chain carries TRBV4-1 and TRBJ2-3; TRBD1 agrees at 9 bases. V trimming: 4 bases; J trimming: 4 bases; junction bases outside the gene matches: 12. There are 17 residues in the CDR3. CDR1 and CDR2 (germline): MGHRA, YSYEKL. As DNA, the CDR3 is TGCGCCAGCAGCCCGCTTTGGACAGGGGATCCGTCAGATACGCAGTATTTT. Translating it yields CASSPLWTGDPSDTQYF.

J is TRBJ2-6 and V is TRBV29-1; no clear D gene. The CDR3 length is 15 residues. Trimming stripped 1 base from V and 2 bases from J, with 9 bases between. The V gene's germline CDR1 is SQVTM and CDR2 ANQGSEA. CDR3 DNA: TGCAGCGTTGAAGGCGAGACAACTGGGGCCAACGTCCTGACTTTC. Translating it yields CSVEGETTGANVLTF. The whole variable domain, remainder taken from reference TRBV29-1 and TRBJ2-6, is SAVISQKPSRDICQRGTSLTIQCQVDSQVTMMFWYRQQPGQSLTLIATANQGSEATYESGFVIDKFPISRPNLTFSTLTVSNMSPEDSSIYLCSVEGETTGANVLTFGAGSRLTVL.

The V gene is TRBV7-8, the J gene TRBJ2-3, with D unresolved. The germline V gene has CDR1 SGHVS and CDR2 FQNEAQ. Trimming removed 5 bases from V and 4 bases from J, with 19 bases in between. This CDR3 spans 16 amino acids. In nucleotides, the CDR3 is TGTGCCAGCAGCCATGTTGATCGGAGCATCCCAGATACGCAGTATTTT. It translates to CASSHVDRSIPDTQYF.

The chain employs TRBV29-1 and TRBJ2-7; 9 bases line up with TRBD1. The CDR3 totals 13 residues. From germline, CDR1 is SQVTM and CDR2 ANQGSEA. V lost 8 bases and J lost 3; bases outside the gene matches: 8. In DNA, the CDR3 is TGCAGCATACCCGGGACAGGGTACTACGAGCAGTACTTC. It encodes CSIPGTGYYEQYF.

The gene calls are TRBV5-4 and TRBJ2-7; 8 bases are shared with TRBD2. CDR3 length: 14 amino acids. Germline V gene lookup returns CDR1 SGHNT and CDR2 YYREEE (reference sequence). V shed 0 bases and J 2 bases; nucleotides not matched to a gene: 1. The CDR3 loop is CASSLEAGAYEQYF. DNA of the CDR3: TGTGCCAGCAGCTTGGAAGCGGGGGCCTACGAGCAGTACTTC.

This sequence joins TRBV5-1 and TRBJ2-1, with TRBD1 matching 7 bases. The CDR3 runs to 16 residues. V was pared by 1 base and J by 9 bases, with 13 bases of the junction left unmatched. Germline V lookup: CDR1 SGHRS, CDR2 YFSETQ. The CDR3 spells CASSLLGTVTVGEQFF. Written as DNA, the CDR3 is TGCGCCAGCAGCTTGCTCGGGACAGTCACGGTGGGTGAGCAGTTCTTC.

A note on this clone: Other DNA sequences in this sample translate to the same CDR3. CDR3 nucleotide sequence: TGTGCCAGCAGCCAAGAGTCTAGCGGGGCCTCCTACGAGCAGTACTTC. Translating it yields CASSQESSGASYEQYF. The V call is TRBV4-2, the J call TRBJ2-7; 9 bases agree with TRBD2. The CDR3 spans 16 residues. Germline V gene data show CDR1 as LGHNA and CDR2 as YNFKEQ. After removal of 0 bases from V and 0 bases from J, the junction contained 3 bases not matched to a gene.

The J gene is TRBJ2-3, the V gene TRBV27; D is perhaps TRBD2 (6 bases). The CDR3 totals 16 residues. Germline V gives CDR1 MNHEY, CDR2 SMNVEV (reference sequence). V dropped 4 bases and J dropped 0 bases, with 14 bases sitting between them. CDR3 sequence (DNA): TGTGCCAGCAGTTCTCAGCCCGGGACTAGCACAGATACGCAGTATTTT. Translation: CASSSQPGTSTDTQYF.

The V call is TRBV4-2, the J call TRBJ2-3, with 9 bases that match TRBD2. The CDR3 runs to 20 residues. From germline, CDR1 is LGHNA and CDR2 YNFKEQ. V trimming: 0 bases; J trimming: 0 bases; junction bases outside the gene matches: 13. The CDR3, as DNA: TGTGCCAGCAGCCAAGAAGGTCCGCTAGCGGGACAATCTAGCACAGATACGCAGTATTTT. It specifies CASSQEGPLAGQSSTDTQYF.

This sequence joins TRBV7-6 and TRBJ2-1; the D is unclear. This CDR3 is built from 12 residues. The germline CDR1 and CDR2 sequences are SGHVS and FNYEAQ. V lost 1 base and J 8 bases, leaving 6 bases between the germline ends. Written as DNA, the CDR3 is TGTGCCAGCAGCTTAGGGGTGGATGAGCAGTTCTTC. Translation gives CASSLGVDEQFF.

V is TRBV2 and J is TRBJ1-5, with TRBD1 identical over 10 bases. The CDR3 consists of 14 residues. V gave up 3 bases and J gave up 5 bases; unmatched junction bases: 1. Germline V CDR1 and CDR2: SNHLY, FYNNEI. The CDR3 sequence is CASSDGTGDQPQHF. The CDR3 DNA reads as TGTGCCAGCAGTGATGGGACAGGGGATCAGCCCCAGCATTTT.

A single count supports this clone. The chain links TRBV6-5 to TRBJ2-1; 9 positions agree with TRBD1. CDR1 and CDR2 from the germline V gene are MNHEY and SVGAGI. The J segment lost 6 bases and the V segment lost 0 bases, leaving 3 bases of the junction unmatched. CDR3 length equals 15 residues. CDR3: CASSYSRTGVNEQFF. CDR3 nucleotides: TGTGCCAGCAGTTACTCGAGGACAGGGGTCAATGAGCAGTTCTTC.

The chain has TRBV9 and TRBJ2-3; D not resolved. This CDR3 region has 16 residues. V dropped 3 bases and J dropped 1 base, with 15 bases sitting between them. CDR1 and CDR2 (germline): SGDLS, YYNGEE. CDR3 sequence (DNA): TGTGCCAGCAGCGCCCAGTCCGTACCCCGCACAGATACGCAGTATTTT. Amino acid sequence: CASSAQSVPRTDTQYF.

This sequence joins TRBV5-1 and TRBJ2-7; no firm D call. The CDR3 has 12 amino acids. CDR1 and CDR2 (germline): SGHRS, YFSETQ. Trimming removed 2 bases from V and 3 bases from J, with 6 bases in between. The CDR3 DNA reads TGCGCCAGCAGCTTCAGTGACTACGAGCAGTACTTC. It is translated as CASSFSDYEQYF.